This T cell receptor beta chain originates from a study of blood T cell repertoires in COVID-19. Background on the study: The United States, Italy and Spain were the sources of the acute and convalescent COVID-19 samples. PBMCs, B-cell-depleted T cells, or T cells provided the cDNA or gDNA that made up the material.

Germline CDR1 SGHTA, CDR2 FQGNSA. CDR3 length equals 16 residues. J was trimmed by 4 bases and V by 5 bases; bases with no gene match: 10. Per the original data handling: Estimates of nucleated cell counts were drawn from the amplification of reference gene primers. Measured with immunoSEQ multiplex PCR; TCRdb has only the in-frame clones, and not every one. V, J and clone size are those of that table, while D and trimming were read from the DNA. The table has about 86,000 clones, 85% seen once; the top ten hold around 3.3%. The sample taken for sequencing was peripheral blood. This clonotype originated in a man aged 45-60 years with acute or convalescent COVID-19. The chain recombines TRBV7-2 with TRBJ1-4; TRBD1 matches 7 bases. Here the CDR3 reads CASSRAGGVRNEKLFF. The CDR3 DNA is TGTGCCAGCAGCAGGGCAGGGGGAGTTCGTAATGAAAAACTGTTTTTT.